The 8 T cell receptor beta chains below come from one sample, sequenced in a study of CD8 T cells in ankylosing spondylitis. TCRdb used MiXCR to reprocess the 5' RACE reads, holding one entry per CDR3 protein. The sample holds fewer than 400,000 distinct CDR3 sequences; over 12% are singletons and the top ten take less than 1.1%. What was sequenced was blood, either unsorted or a sorted T cell fraction (not recorded which). These receptors were taken from a male donor with ankylosing spondylitis or in good health (not recorded which).

Only a few counts were recorded for this clonotype. The V gene is TRBV20-1, the J gene TRBJ2-1; the D call may be TRBD1 or TRBD2 (5 bases each). The CDR3 contains 15 residues. V lost 3 bases, J lost 4 bases, and 16 bases lay in between. Germline loops: CDR1 DFQATT, CDR2 SNEGSKA (reference sequence). The CDR3 DNA reads TGCAGTGCTAGGGGGCCGCGGGTCTCTTACAATGAGCAGTTCTTC. This gives the protein CSARGPRVSYNEQFF.

The rearrangement links TRBV5-1 to TRBJ2-7, with TRBD2 matching 9 bases. Per the germline V gene, CDR1 is SGHRS and CDR2 is YFSETQ. The CDR3 has 16 amino acids. V lost 4 bases, J lost 0 bases, and 8 bases stayed unmatched. CDR3 sequence reads: CASSPSASGASYEQYF. CDR3 DNA sequence: TGCGCCAGCAGCCCGTCAGCTAGCGGGGCCTCCTACGAGCAGTACTTC. The entire variable domain, with the rest obtained from reference TRBV5-1 and TRBJ2-7, is as follows: KAGVTQTPRYLIKTRGQQVTLSCSPISGHRSVSWYQQTPGQGLQFLFEYFSETQRNKGNFPGRFSGRQFSNSRSEMNVSTLELGDSALYLCASSPSASGASYEQYFGPGTRLTVT.

This chain links TRBV6-5 with TRBJ2-6, with 12 bases fitting TRBD1. V gave up 4 bases and J gave up 3 bases; unmatched junction bases: 7. The V gene's germline CDR1 is MNHEY and CDR2 SVGAGI. This CDR3 contains 18 residues. The DNA for the CDR3 is TGTGCCAGCAGTTGGGGGGACAGGGGGCTAGGTGGGGCCAACGTCCTGACTTTC. Encoded protein: CASSWGDRGLGGANVLTF.

A few counts support this clonotype. The chain is built from TRBV5-1 and TRBJ2-6; D gene unclear. Germline V gives CDR1 SGHRS, CDR2 YFSETQ. V was trimmed by 4 bases and J by 1 base, leaving 9 bases between them. This CDR3 is built from 15 residues. In DNA form, the CDR3 reads TGCGCCAGCAGCCACAGTCCTTCTGGGGCCAACGTCCTGACTTTC. Residues: CASSHSPSGANVLTF.

This clonotype appeared a few times. This rearrangement joins TRBV20-1 to TRBJ1-2; no firm D call. The CDR3 length is 12 residues. CDR1 DFQATT and CDR2 SNEGSKA come from the germline V gene (reference sequence). Trimming shortened V by 6 bases and J by 4 bases, and 12 bases separated the two germline ends. CDR3: CSAVRVGYGYTF. CDR3 sequence (DNA): TGCAGTGCCGTCCGGGTGGGCTATGGCTACACCTTC.

This clonotype was counted only a few times. This chain joins TRBV7-2 and TRBJ2-3; TRBD2 agrees at 9 bases. The CDR3 totals 15 residues. J gave up 4 bases and V 6 bases, and 8 bases lay outside the gene matches. Per the germline V gene, CDR1 is SGHTA and CDR2 is FQGNSA. The CDR3 sequence is CASRKSGRRADTQYF. The CDR3 DNA reads as TGTGCCAGCAGGAAAAGCGGGAGGAGGGCAGATACGCAGTATTTT.

This chain joins TRBV18 and TRBJ2-3, with a possible D match to TRBD2 (6 bases). Germline V gene lookup returns CDR1 KGHSH and CDR2 LQKENI. V lost 6 bases and J lost 2, with 12 bases in between. This CDR3 is 14 amino acids long. The CDR3 coding sequence is TGTGCCAGCTCGTCCGGGACTTTCACAGATACGCAGTATTTT. This codes for CASSSGTFTDTQYF. Full variable domain (missing parts from reference TRBV18 and TRBJ2-3): NAGVMQNPRHLVRRRGQEARLRCSPMKGHSHVYWYRQLPEEGLKFMVYLQKENIIDESGMPKERFSAEFPKEGPSILRIQQVVRGDSAAYFCASSSGTFTDTQYFGPGTRLTVL.

This clonotype occurred a few times. The chain links TRBV27 to TRBJ2-7; 12 nucleotides line up with TRBD1. CDR1 and CDR2 (germline): MNHEY, SMNVEV (reference sequence). CDR3 length equals 15 residues. The V segment lost 0 bases and the J segment 9 bases; nucleotides outside the gene matches: 6. The CDR3, as DNA: TGTGCCAGCAGTTTATCGGGACAGGGGGCAGTACGGCAGTACTTC. Its protein is CASSLSGQGAVRQYF.